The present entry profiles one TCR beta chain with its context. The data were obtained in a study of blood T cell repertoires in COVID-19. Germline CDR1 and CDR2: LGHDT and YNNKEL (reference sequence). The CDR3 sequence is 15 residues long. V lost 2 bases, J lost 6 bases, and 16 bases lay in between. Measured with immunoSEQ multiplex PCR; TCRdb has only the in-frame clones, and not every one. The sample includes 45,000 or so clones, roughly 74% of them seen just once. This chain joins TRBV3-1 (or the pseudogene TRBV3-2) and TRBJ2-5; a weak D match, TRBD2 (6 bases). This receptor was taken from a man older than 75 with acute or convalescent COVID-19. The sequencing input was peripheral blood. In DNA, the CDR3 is TGTGCCAGCAGCCAATTCGGTGGAGGGCACAAGACCCAGTACTTC. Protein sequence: CASSQFGGGHKTQYF.